The rows below give T cell receptor beta chains drawn from one sample of a study of blood T cell repertoires in COVID-19. Sequencing used immunoSEQ multiplex PCR; TCRdb keeps in-frame clones, though not all of them. The table lists fewer than 450,000 clones, about nine tenths of them singletons. Sequencing was performed on PBMCs or T cells enriched from blood (not recorded which). The receptors here all came from a young man who had recovered from COVID-19. The CDR3 runs from the conserved cysteine through the conserved F or W. A D gene is named only where the DNA matches it firmly. Expanded clones are given a class, and other clones once, few, many or no size at all.

v_call	j_call	d_call	clone_size	cdr3_nt	cdr3_aa
TRBV19	TRBJ1-5	NA	NA	TGTGCCAGTAGATGGGACATATCGAGCTTTGGTCAGCCCCAGCATTTT	CASRWDISSFGQPQHF
TRBV30	TRBJ1-5	NA	NA	TGTGCCTGGAGTGACGGTAATTATCAGCCCCAGCATTTT	CAWSDGNYQPQHF
TRBV5-1	TRBJ1-6	TRBD1	NA	TGCGCCAGCAGACAAACCGGGACAGCCAATTCACCCCTCCACTTT	CASRQTGTANSPLHF
TRBV15	TRBJ2-7	TRBD2	NA	TGTGCCACCAGCAGAGGAGATAGCGGGGGCTACGAGCAGTACTTC	CATSRGDSGGYEQYF
TRBV24-1	TRBJ2-2	NA	NA	TGTGCCACTTCAGGGGCGAGCGGGGAGCTGTTTTTT	CATSGASGELFF
TRBV19	TRBJ1-2	NA	NA	TGTGCCAGTAGCCCTATGGGGGGGGGCTGGAGCGGCTACACCTTC	CASSPMGGGWSGYTF
TRBV11-2	TRBJ2-2	NA	once	TGTGCCAGCAGCTTGGGTGTCCGGGGGAACACCGGGGAGCTGTTTTTT	CASSLGVRGNTGELFF
TRBV21-1	TRBJ2-5	NA	NA	TGTGCCAGCAGTGAACTAGTTCCCCACAAAGAGACCCAGTACTTC	CASSELVPHKETQYF
TRBV9	TRBJ1-3	NA	NA	TGTGCCAGCAGCGGGGGCGGCTACACCATATATTTT	CASSGGGYTIYF
TRBV28	TRBJ1-6	NA	NA	TGTGCCAGCGGCCAGGCGAATTCACCCCTCCACTTT	CASGQANSPLHF
TRBV7-8	TRBJ2-2	NA	NA	TGTGCCAGCAGCTATGTCGGGGGGCTTATGACCGGGGAGCTGTTTTTT	CASSYVGGLMTGELFF
TRBV3-1/TRBV3-2	TRBJ1-2	NA	NA	TGTGCCAGCAGCCAAGATCTTCAGGGGTCCTATGGCTACACCTTC	CASSQDLQGSYGYTF
TRBV7-8	TRBJ2-7	TRBD1	NA	TGTGCCAGCAGCTTAGATGAGACAGGGAACGAGCAGTACTTC	CASSLDETGNEQYF
TRBV5-7	TRBJ1-2	NA	once	TGTGCCAGCAGCTTTCCTTCGGGCTATGGCTACACCTTC	CASSFPSGYGYTF
TRBV5-4	TRBJ2-7	TRBD1	NA	TGTGCCAGCAGCTTGCAGGGGGCCAGCTACGAGCAGTACTTC	CASSLQGASYEQYF
TRBV11-2	TRBJ2-7	NA	once	TGTGCCAGCAGGGCGGGACTCTACGAGCAGTACTTC	CASRAGLYEQYF
TRBV9	TRBJ1-2	NA	NA	TGTGCCAGCAGCACTAACCGAGCCCCAGGGCTTGGCTACACCTTC	CASSTNRAPGLGYTF
TRBV27	TRBJ1-1	NA	NA	TGTGCCAGCAGTCCCGGCGGCAACACTGAAGCTTTCTTT	CASSPGGNTEAFF
TRBV6-5	TRBJ1-1	TRBD1	NA	TGTGCCACGTCGACAGGGGGGTACACTGAAGCTTTCTTT	CATSTGGYTEAFF
TRBV2	TRBJ2-3	TRBD2	NA	TGTGCCAGCAAGAAGGAGCGGGGGGGCGTCGCAGATACGCAGTATTTT	CASKKERGGVADTQYF
TRBV10-2	TRBJ2-4	TRBD2	NA	TGCGCCAGCGGACTCGGGGAGGGGCGGGAGGTAGGGGTAGCCAAAAACATTCAGTACTTC	CASGLGEGREVGVAKNIQYF
TRBV11-3	TRBJ2-1	TRBD2	NA	TGTGCCAGCAGCTACGTTTTAGCGGGGGGGGTCAATGAGCAGTTCTTC	CASSYVLAGGVNEQFF
TRBV11-2	TRBJ2-1	NA	NA	TGTGCCAGCAGCTTAGATCCGGGATACAATGAGCAGTTCTTC	CASSLDPGYNEQFF
TRBV5-4	TRBJ2-5	TRBD1	NA	TGTGCCAGCAGCCGACCGGACAGGGAGACCCAGTACTTC	CASSRPDRETQYF
TRBV12-5	TRBJ1-1	NA	NA	TGTGCTAGTGGTTTGGTACTAGGGCAACCGAACACTGAAGCTTTCTTT	CASGLVLGQPNTEAFF
TRBV19	TRBJ2-7	TRBD2	NA	TGTGCCAGTAGTGCCGAAACTAGCGGGAGTCCCTACGAGCAGTACTTC	CASSAETSGSPYEQYF
TRBV9	TRBJ2-3	TRBD2	NA	TGTGCCAGCAGCGTAGGGGTAGCGGGGGTGGCGCAGTATTTT	CASSVGVAGVAQYF
TRBV9	TRBJ2-1	TRBD1	NA	TGTGCCAGCAGCTTAGGACAGGGCCCTTACAATGAGCAGTTCTTC	CASSLGQGPYNEQFF
TRBV30	TRBJ1-5	NA	NA	TGTGCCTGGAGTGTAATTGGCGAGGGACAGCCCCAGCATTTT	CAWSVIGEGQPQHF
TRBV7-9	TRBJ1-4	NA	NA	TGTGCCAGCAGCTTACCACAAACCGAAAAACTGTTTTTT	CASSLPQTEKLFF
TRBV5-4	TRBJ2-7	TRBD2	NA	TGTGCCAGCAGTAGCGGGAGCTCCCCCATTGAGCAGTACTTC	CASSSGSSPIEQYF
TRBV18	TRBJ1-6	TRBD1	NA	TGTGCCAGCTCACCAGGGACAGACGTTTCACCCCTCCACTTT	CASSPGTDVSPLHF
TRBV5-1	TRBJ2-7	TRBD2	NA	TGCGCCAGCAGCCTTAGCGGGAGTTCGGGCTACGAGCAGTACTTC	CASSLSGSSGYEQYF
TRBV5-4	TRBJ1-5	NA	once	TGTGCCAGCAGCTCAGGGCCCGACAGGTTCAATCAGCCCCAGCATTTT	CASSSGPDRFNQPQHF
TRBV2	TRBJ2-5	TRBD2	NA	TGTGCCAGCAGTGGGACTAGGCAGGCAGAGACCCAGTACTTC	CASSGTRQAETQYF
TRBV27	TRBJ2-2	NA	NA	TGTGCCAGCAGTTTATTCGTGAACACCGGGGAGCTGTTTTTT	CASSLFVNTGELFF
TRBV15	TRBJ2-7	TRBD2	NA	TGTGCCACCAGAGGGGGACTAGCGGACTCCTACGAGCAGTACTTC	CATRGGLADSYEQYF
TRBV11-2	TRBJ1-1	NA	NA	TGTGCCAGCAGCTTGGGGGGTGAACAGGTCGACACTGAAGCTTTCTTT	CASSLGGEQVDTEAFF
TRBV27	TRBJ1-1	NA	NA	TGTGCCAGCAGTCAACTGACAGAGAACACTGAAGCTTTCTTT	CASSQLTENTEAFF
TRBV4-1	TRBJ1-1	NA	once	TGCGCCAGCAGCCAGGAGAGACTTAACACTGAAGCTTTCTTT	CASSQERLNTEAFF
TRBV5-1	TRBJ1-4	TRBD1	NA	TGCGCCAGCAGATCCGGACAGGGGAATTTTGAAAAACTGTTTTTT	CASRSGQGNFEKLFF
TRBV29-1	TRBJ1-5	NA	NA	TGCAGCGTAGCCCACGAAGATAGCAATCAGCCCCAGCATTTT	CSVAHEDSNQPQHF
TRBV7-2	TRBJ1-6	NA	NA	TGTGCCAGCAGCTTAAAGAGAACGGGAAATTCACCCCTCCACTTT	CASSLKRTGNSPLHF
TRBV6-1	TRBJ2-7	NA	NA	TGTGCCAGCAGTGAGAGCGTTTCCTACGAGCAGTACTTC	CASSESVSYEQYF
TRBV18	TRBJ1-6	TRBD1	NA	TGTGCCAGCTCACCTCGGACAGGGCTGGCGGATTCACCCCTCCACTTT	CASSPRTGLADSPLHF
TRBV29-1	TRBJ1-1	TRBD1	NA	TGCAGCGTTGCCGGGACAGGGGGCATGAACACTGAAGCTTTCTTT	CSVAGTGGMNTEAFF
TRBV7-9	TRBJ1-4	NA	once	TGTGCCAGCAGCCCAGGGGTAGCTAATGAAAAACTGTTTTTT	CASSPGVANEKLFF
TRBV6-5	TRBJ1-4	TRBD1	NA	TGTGCCAGTTGGACAGGGAATAATGAAAAACTGTTTTTT	CASWTGNNEKLFF
TRBV12-3/TRBV12-4	TRBJ1-1	NA	NA	TGTGCCAGCAGTCTGGGAGGGAACACTGAAGCTTTCTTT	CASSLGGNTEAFF
TRBV30	TRBJ2-2	TRBD2	NA	TGTGCCTGGACCGCGACTAGCGCCGGGGAGCTGTTTTTT	CAWTATSAGELFF
TRBV27	TRBJ1-5	NA	NA	TGTGCCAGCAGTTTAACGAGGAATCAGCCCCAGCATTTT	CASSLTRNQPQHF
TRBV21-1	TRBJ2-1	NA	NA	TGTGCCAGCACCAGATACGGGGGAGTCCCCTACAATGAGCAGTTCTTC	CASTRYGGVPYNEQFF
TRBV28	TRBJ2-1	NA	NA	TGTGCCAGCAGTTTTGAGTCAGGGACAAGGAGTGAGCAGTTCTTC	CASSFESGTRSEQFF
TRBV5-6	TRBJ1-5	NA	NA	TGTGCCAGCAGCTTTGGGAGGATTAGCAATCAGCCCCAGCATTTT	CASSFGRISNQPQHF
TRBV10-1	TRBJ2-2	TRBD1	NA	TGCGCCAGCAGTGAACAGGGGACCGGGGAGCTGTTTTTT	CASSEQGTGELFF
TRBV7-2	TRBJ1-3	TRBD1	NA	TGTGCCAGCAGCTTGTATAAGGGGGCAAAGGGAAACACCATATATTTT	CASSLYKGAKGNTIYF
TRBV6-5	TRBJ1-4	NA	NA	TGTGCCAGCAGTCGAGACAGGTTAGGAGAAAAACTGTTTTTT	CASSRDRLGEKLFF